This record looks at one T cell receptor beta chain sequence and its context. The CDR3 runs to 13 residues. Germline CDR1 and CDR2: MDHEN and SYDVKM. The germline V and J ends were trimmed by 7 bases and 5 bases, with 14 bases remaining between them. The template, approximately 500 ng total RNA, yielded TCR beta cDNA made with a constant-region primer. A slightly modified ARM-PCR protocol with three nested multiplex PCR rounds produced these TCR beta libraries. A C-beta reverse primer was combined with TRBV1-TRBV30 forward primers in the first two PCR rounds, and each round had 10 cycles. Via MiXCR, TCRdb re-called the multiplex PCR reads, giving one row per CDR3 protein. The table lists around 100,000 distinct CDR3 sequences, about 70% of them singletons. The sample comes from a study of tumor-infiltrating lymphocytes in primary liver carcinoma. Co-extracted RNA and DNA came from 20-30 mg of unsorted bulk tissue. Every tumor sample had over 85% viable tumor cells.

This chain connects TRBV28 to TRBJ1-2; perhaps TRBD1 as D (6 bases). This receptor was obtained from a woman aged 60-75 years with primary liver carcinoma and hepatitis B virus infection. The sample consisted of liver tumor tissue from sampling region 5. Subset defined: tumor region T5, tumor centre. CDR3 protein: CASKGQGKYGYTF. CDR3 DNA: TGTGCCAGCAAAGGTCAGGGGAAGTATGGCTACACCTTC.